Listed here are 21 T cell receptor beta chains from one sample, sequenced in a study of blood T cell repertoires in COVID-19. Clones were sequenced by immunoSEQ multiplex PCR, and TCRdb holds only the in-frame ones, with some missing. The sample comprises fewer than 250,000 clones, 70% to 90% of which are singletons, and roughly 6.2% rests with the top ten. Sample: peripheral blood. The receptors derive from a woman aged 40-49 years who had recovered from COVID-19.

For the CDR3, the DNA is TGTGCCAGCAGCAAGGACCGGAAAGGGGGCAATCAGCCCCAGCATTTT. Protein sequence: CASSKDRKGGNQPQHF. The chain carries TRBV7-9 and TRBJ1-5, with D maybe TRBD1 (5 bases). V was shortened by 5 bases and J by 2 bases, with 16 bases between the two germline ends. This CDR3 is built from 16 residues. Germline CDR1 and CDR2: SEHNR and FQNEAQ (reference sequence).

The chain joins TRBV27 to TRBJ2-5; weak D call: TRBD2 (5 bases). From germline, CDR1 is MNHEY and CDR2 SMNVEV (reference sequence). CDR3 length: 21 residues. The V end lost 5 bases, the J end lost 4 bases, and 35 bases lay between the germline ends. The CDR3 loop reads CASSRPSSDRSRTGSLETQYF. CDR3 sequence (DNA): TGTGCCAGCAGTCGACCCTCTTCCGACCGCTCTCGTACGGGAAGTTTAGAGACCCAGTACTTC.

The V gene is TRBV5-5, the J gene TRBJ2-2; 7 bases are shared with TRBD2. Germline V CDR1 and CDR2: SGHKS, YYEKEE (reference sequence). The CDR3 consists of 15 residues. V trimming: 0 bases; J trimming: 4 bases; junction bases outside the gene matches: 3. CDR3 DNA sequence: TGTGCCAGCAGCTTGGGGCTAGCGGTCACCGGGGAGCTGTTTTTT. The encoded protein is CASSLGLAVTGELFF.

The chain carries TRBV5-5 and TRBJ1-1; TRBD1 aligns across 8 bases. With 4 bases clipped from V and 5 bases from J, the junction kept 10 bases outside the gene matches. This CDR3 has 15 amino acids. In germline, CDR1 is SGHKS, CDR2 YYEKEE (reference sequence). CDR3 bases: TGTGCCAGCAGCCGACTGGGGACAGGTGGTACTGAAGCTTTCTTT. Residues: CASSRLGTGGTEAFF. Variable domain in full (rest from reference TRBV5-5 and TRBJ1-1): DAGVTQSPTHLIKTRGQQVTLRCSPISGHKSVSWYQQVLGQGPQFIFQYYEKEERGRGNFPDRFSARQFPNYSSELNVNALLLGDSALYLCASSRLGTGGTEAFFGQGTRLTVV.

This chain joins TRBV7-9 and TRBJ1-5; D is perhaps TRBD1 (6 bases). Germline CDR1 is SEHNR and CDR2 is FQNEAQ (reference sequence). The CDR3 has 16 residues. V was cut by 5 bases and J by 11 bases, with 25 bases left in between. The CDR3 DNA reads TGTGCCAGCAGCCCCCCCATGGGGCAGGGGCCTACAGCCCAGCATTTT. This gives the protein CASSPPMGQGPTAQHF.

The chain uses TRBV7-2 and TRBJ1-5; TRBD1 aligns across 9 bases. Per germline, CDR1 SGHTA and CDR2 FQGNSA. The CDR3 covers 15 residues. Unmatched junction bases numbered 9, after V lost 5 bases and J lost 7 bases. The chain's CDR3 is CASSGPGQGGQPQHF. For the CDR3, the DNA is TGTGCCAGCAGCGGTCCGGGACAGGGCGGACAGCCCCAGCATTTT. Looking up the rest from reference TRBV7-2 and TRBJ1-5 gives the full variable domain: GAGVSQSPSNKVTEKGKDVELRCDPISGHTALYWYRQSLGQGLEFLIYFQGNSAPDKSGLPSDRFSAERTGGSVSTLTIQRTQQEDSAVYLCASSGPGQGGQPQHFGDGTRLSIL.

The J gene is TRBJ2-3, the V gene TRBV11-1, with 10 positions matching TRBD1. The CDR3 is made up of 16 amino acids. Germline loops: CDR1 SGHAT, CDR2 FQDESV (reference sequence). After removal of 2 bases from V and 1 base from J, the junction contained 3 bases not matched to a gene. The chain's CDR3 is CASSLTGQGGTDTQYF. Here the CDR3 DNA reads TGTGCCAGCAGCTTAACCGGACAGGGGGGCACAGATACGCAGTATTTT.

As to this clone: Sequence at one end of the junction differs from germline and may be a read error. This chain uses TRBV5-1 with TRBJ2-7; 14 nucleotides line up with TRBD2. The V gene's germline CDR1 is SGHRS and CDR2 YFSETQ. The CDR3 sequence is 15 residues long. This CDR3 is CASSSTSGRAREQYF. The CDR3 DNA sequence: TGCGCCAGTAGCTCGACTAGCGGGAGGGCCAGGGAGCAGTACTTC.

This clone was detected ten times or more. This rearrangement joins TRBV5-4 to TRBJ2-2; 9 bases agree with TRBD2. The V segment lost 1 base and the J segment 5 bases; nucleotides outside the gene matches: 3. This CDR3 spans 15 amino acids. From germline, CDR1 is SGHNT and CDR2 YYREEE (reference sequence). The CDR3 here is CASSLIAGVTGELFF. The DNA for the CDR3 is TGTGCCAGCAGCTTGATAGCGGGAGTGACCGGGGAGCTGTTTTTT.

The rearrangement uses TRBV12-5 and TRBJ2-1, with TRBD2 matching over 10 bases. V shed 0 bases, J shed 9 bases, and the junction held 11 bases outside the gene matches. The CDR3 extends over 17 amino acids. Germline V gene data show CDR1 as LGHNT and CDR2 as FRNRAP. The CDR3 sequence: CASGLVRVAGGVGEQFF. Here the CDR3 DNA reads TGTGCTAGTGGTTTGGTTAGGGTAGCGGGAGGAGTGGGTGAGCAGTTCTTC.

V is TRBV7-2 and J is TRBJ2-7; 13 bases fit TRBD2. V lost 1 base and J lost 3; bases outside the gene matches: 12. There are 19 residues in the CDR3. The germline V gene has CDR1 SGHTA and CDR2 FQGNSA. The CDR3 DNA is TGTGCCAGCAGCTTAGGGCCCCCACTACTAGCGGGAGGGATCTACGAGCAGTACTTC. Its translation: CASSLGPPLLAGGIYEQYF.

This rearrangement joins TRBV6-2 or TRBV6-3 to TRBJ1-1; 7 bases fit TRBD1. The CDR3 has 18 amino acids. Germline-derived CDR1 and CDR2 are MNHEY and SVGEGT. The V and J ends lost 2 bases and 0 bases, in that order; junction bases with no gene match: 12. CDR3 nucleotides: TGTGCCAGCAGTTACGCATTGGGACAGTCTTTCATGAACACTGAAGCTTTCTTT. Translation: CASSYALGQSFMNTEAFF.

This chain connects TRBV10-3 to TRBJ1-2; D call uncertain. Germline assignment: CDR1 ENHRY and CDR2 SYGVKD. V dropped 5 bases and J dropped 5 bases, with 12 bases sitting between them. There are 13 residues in the CDR3. This chain's CDR3 is CAISYGDEYGYTF. The CDR3 region has the DNA TGTGCCATCAGTTACGGAGATGAATATGGCTACACCTTC.

This clone appeared a single time. The chain combines TRBV9 with TRBJ1-6; no clear D gene. This CDR3 has 13 amino acids. The V end lost 4 bases, the J end lost 9 bases, and 11 bases lay between the germline ends. CDR1 is SGDLS and CDR2 is YYNGEE in the germline V gene. Here the CDR3 DNA reads TGTGCCAGCAGCCCCGGGAGCGTTTCACCCCTCCACTTT. Protein: CASSPGSVSPLHF.

The chain employs TRBV29-1 and TRBJ2-1; maybe TRBD1 (5 bases). The ends were cut back, 7 bases at V and 13 bases at J, with 14 bases in the middle. Per the germline V gene, CDR1 is SQVTM and CDR2 is ANQGSEA. The CDR3 sequence is 10 residues long. CDR3 in amino acids: CSGTNDNQFF. The CDR3 DNA reads as TGCAGCGGGACAAATGACAACCAGTTCTTC.

The chain recombines TRBV6-5 with TRBJ1-2, with D unclear. This CDR3 contains 12 residues. Trimming left V 8 bases short and J 0 bases short, with 7 bases between. Germline CDR1 is MNHEY and CDR2 is SVGAGI. In DNA form, the CDR3 reads TGTGCCAGCTTTAGATCTAACTATGGCTACACCTTC. Translation gives CASFRSNYGYTF.

J is TRBJ1-2 and V is TRBV18, with no clear D. Germline CDR1 reads KGHSH; CDR2 reads LQKENI. Trimming removed 2 bases from V and 8 bases from J, with 9 bases in between. This CDR3 is built from 12 residues. The CDR3 spells CASSPNAYGYTF. In DNA, the CDR3 is TGTGCCAGCTCACCAAACGCCTACGGCTACACCTTC.

V and J are TRBV30 and TRBJ2-1; perhaps TRBD2 as D (5 bases). V was cut by 4 bases and J by 6 bases, with 10 bases left in between. Looked up from germline, CDR1 is GTSNPN and CDR2 is SVGIG (reference sequence). The CDR3 spans 12 residues. The CDR3, as DNA: TGTGCCTGGATGGGTAGCGTCAATGAGCAGTTCTTC. Translation gives CAWMGSVNEQFF.

The chain carries TRBV28 and TRBJ1-2, with 7 bases matching TRBD1. CDR1 and CDR2 (germline): MDHEN, SYDVKM. After removal of 5 bases from V and 5 bases from J, the junction contained 8 bases not matched to a gene. The CDR3 length is 14 residues. The chain's CDR3 is CASSPIGTVYGYTF. The CDR3 DNA follows: TGTGCCAGCAGTCCGATCGGGACAGTGTATGGCTACACCTTC.

This clone was counted once. This rearrangement joins TRBV9 to TRBJ1-1; weak D call: TRBD1 (6 bases). Trimming left V 0 bases short and J 4 bases short, with 13 bases between. The CDR3 has 15 residues. Germline assignment: CDR1 SGDLS and CDR2 YYNGEE. CDR3 bases: TGTGCCAGCAGCGTAGTGGGGGAGGGGGGCACTGAAGCTTTCTTT. Its translation: CASSVVGEGGTEAFF.

J is TRBJ2-5 and V is TRBV30; 8 nucleotides align to TRBD1. CDR3 length: 15 amino acids. Per germline, CDR1 GTSNPN and CDR2 SVGIG (reference sequence). J lost 4 bases, V lost 4 bases, and 11 bases had no gene match. CDR3 sequence (DNA): TGTGCCTGGAACACCGGGACAGGTGATGTAGAGACCCAGTACTTC. The encoded protein is CAWNTGTGDVETQYF.